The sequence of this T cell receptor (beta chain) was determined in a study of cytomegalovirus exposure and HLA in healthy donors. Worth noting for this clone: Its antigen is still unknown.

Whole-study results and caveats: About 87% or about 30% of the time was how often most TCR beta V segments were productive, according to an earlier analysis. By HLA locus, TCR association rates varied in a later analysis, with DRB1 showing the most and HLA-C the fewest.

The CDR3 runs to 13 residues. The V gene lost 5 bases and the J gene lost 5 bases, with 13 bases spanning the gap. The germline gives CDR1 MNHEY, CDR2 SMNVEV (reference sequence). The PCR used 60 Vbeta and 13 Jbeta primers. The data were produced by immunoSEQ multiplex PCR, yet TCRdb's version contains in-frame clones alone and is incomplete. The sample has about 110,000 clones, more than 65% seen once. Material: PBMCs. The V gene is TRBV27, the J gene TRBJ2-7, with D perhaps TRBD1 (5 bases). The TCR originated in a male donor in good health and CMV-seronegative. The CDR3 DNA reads TGTGCCAGCAGTCCCTCGGACACGAACGAGCAGTACTTC. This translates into CASSPSDTNEQYF.